The clone carrying this TCR beta chain was seen repeatedly, ten times or more. Its antigen is not identified. A read error may produce the germline difference seen at one junction end. The data belong to a study of T cells in Graves' hyperthyroidism and ophthalmopathy. Findings and caveats of the study: The authors' 13 V-J model separated ophthalmopathy from stable hyperthyroidism. Blood also contained most expanded thyroid clonotypes above 0.001.

Researchers amplified the TCR beta CDR3 regions from RNA transcripts. The HTBI primer set served for first-round RT-PCR of the TCR CDR3. MiXCR was run by TCRdb on the multiplex PCR reads, yielding one entry per CDR3 protein. The table has more than 300,000 distinct CDR3 sequences, around 13% seen once. These patients, aged 18 to 65, had recently diagnosed hyperthyroidism lasting under 2 months. Pregnant or lactating patients were excluded, as were those with uncontrolled infection or other autoimmune disease. CDR1 and CDR2 from the germline V gene are MDHEN and SYDVKM. There are 14 residues in the CDR3.

The receptor comes from a woman in her 30s with Graves' hyperthyroidism. The chain links TRBV28 to TRBJ1-5; 8 nucleotides line up with TRBD1. Material: blood. CDR3 sequence (DNA): TGTGCCAGCAGTTTCTTGTTCTCAGGGGGCTATTCGTATTTT. Its protein is CASSFLFSGGYSYF.